The present T cell receptor beta chain was sequenced within a study of long-term antiretroviral therapy in people with HIV (dated 2022 in TCRdb). Study-level background: The earliest samples were collected about a decade before the 2015 WHO recommendation for immediate ART, when ART was typically delayed until CD4 counts fell. Whether ART initiation and durable HIV suppression were associated with changes in peripheral blood TRB repertoire composition and diversity was tested in a retrospective serial study. The cohort contributed 150 to 200 cryopreserved PBMC samples from 30 adults with confirmed HIV infection, collected serially over a mean of about six years (range 1-12). Eleven of the 30 participants with HIV were female. No cross-contamination during QIAcube processing turned up in test extractions that ran a monoclonal T-cell line alongside around 34 polyclonal samples.

Inclusion was restricted to participants for whom at least one PBMC sample before ART initiation and at least two post-ART samples were available. Every participant with HIV received treatment in the United States of America. Before DNA extraction, cryopreserved samples containing about 0.9-10 million PBMC were thawed and washed. At the time of the earliest PBMC sample, participants with HIV were aged between about 23 and 54 years. Per participant, PBMC samples came from 1-4 timepoints prior to ART initiation and 2-8 timepoints following ART initiation, for a median of 7 samples. For every participant, serial HIV viral load, CD4+ T-cell count, ART history and demographic data were obtained. Genomic DNA was extracted from unsorted PBMC with a Qiagen kit on a QIAcube, with processing performed in batches of 12 samples. By sample share, this clone is medium-sized (0.01 to 0.1%). Its antigen remains undetermined. No much larger clonotype is one base removed from it; base qualities were not supplied.

The immunoSEQ hsTCRB v3.0 assay was used at survey level resolution to sequence the TRB variable region. A depth of about 35,000-55,000 T-cell genomes per sample was targeted for TRB sequencing. Pooled TRB libraries were sequenced on an Illumina MiSeq with a v3 150-cycle kit. For the original study's pipeline: Repertoire analysis was performed in R inside a reproducible Nextflow workflow that covered QC, data transformation and analysis. Custom analyses were implemented in LymphoSeq2, an R package for AIRR-Seq data exploration. After excluding a handful of samples that yielded fewer than 5000 total TRB sequences, approximately 180 HIV repertoires remained for analysis. Of the roughly 180 retained HIV repertoires, about 60 were collected before and about 130 after ART initiation. Repertoires were downsampled to 5000 TRB nucleotide sequences, with summary statistics averaged over 100 downsampling iterations. The analysis kept only TRB sequences whose CDR3 regions were at least seven amino acids long. Diversity was measured with a Shannon entropy-derived clonality score and the Gini coefficient. In repertoire networks, the top 5000 CDR3 amino acid sequences were linked whenever an edit distance of one separated two sequences. For TRB CDR3 amino acid sequences, GLIPH2 was used to predict antigen specificity groups and MHC restriction. Known CMV, EBV, HIV or tissue antigen associations were flagged by matching CDR3 amino acid sequences against VDJdb and McPAS-TCR. Pre-ART, post-ART and control groups were compared with Wilcoxon signed-rank tests and Holm-Bonferroni correction. TCRdb retrieved this table from immuneACCESS and kept in-frame rearrangements only. Not all clones are present; in checked studies, unresolved V genes account for under half, and no reason is known for the remainder. For V, J and clone size, that table is used; D and trimming come from the DNA. The sample contains about 36,000 clones, roughly 80% of them found a single time. The top ten hold about 6.5% of the sample.

The CDR3 starts with the cysteine, ends with the phenylalanine, and has 14 residues. The retained sequence is limited to the CDR3, 42 bases, with the frame set at the first base. At the junction V is shortened by 3 bases and J by 9 bases; bases outside the gene matches: 7. Sequences LNHDA (CDR1) and SQIVND (CDR2) are obtained from the germline V gene (reference sequence). The full study reports these points: HIV repertoires had narrower CDR3 length ranges than controls, and the network structure suggested an antigen-experienced repertoire that shifted only slightly toward naive after ART. Starting ART was linked to a significant rise in TRB diversity, yet even with long-term ART the diversity remained significantly lower than in transplant donor controls. Expanded TRB clones identified before ART initiation dominated the repertoire across all time points, though the dominance fluctuated and decreased in many PLHIV after ART. Unsorted PBMC were profiled instead of sorted CD4+ and CD8+ T cells because pre-ART samples had limited cell numbers. The samples span the years 2004 to 2017, and the ART regimens used at that time may not be as effective as current regimens. No data were available on ART adherence, viral resistance or therapy changes, limiting inferences about post-ART repertoire changes. Because PBMC availability was limited, only the TCR beta chain was sequenced, with no alpha chain pairing.

The sequence is built from TRBV19 and TRBJ2-1; 8 junctional bases match TRBD2. The sequence was obtained from a man younger than 35 with HIV. Sequenced here: unsorted PBMCs, sampled 0.6 years after starting antiretroviral therapy. The CDR3 sequence is CASSIDRTSLEQFF. At the DNA level, the sequence is TGTGCCAGTAGTATCGACAGGACTAGCCTTGAGCAGTTCTTC.